This T cell receptor beta chain was identified during a study of blood T cell repertoires in COVID-19. The wider study: The analysed material was cDNA or gDNA that came from T cells, B-cell-depleted T cells, or PBMCs.

Participants' own reports of clinical history determined their cohort assignment. Donors in Cohort 3 who had recovered were those with two negative PCRs, healthcare professional clearance, or resolution of their symptoms. Original processing notes: Estimated nucleated cell counts came from reference gene primer amplification. Data came from immunoSEQ multiplex PCR; TCRdb stores just in-frame clones and leaves some out. V and J calls and clone size are given by that table; D and trimming were obtained from the DNA. The sample carries 250,000 to 350,000 clones, 85% recorded once. With V trimmed by 2 bases and J by 7 bases, 7 bases remained unmatched. CDR3 size: 14 residues. Looked up from germline, CDR1 is SGHTA and CDR2 is FQGNSA.

This rearrangement joins TRBV7-2 to TRBJ1-2; the match to TRBD1 covers 7 bases. This receptor was identified in a woman between 50 and 59 years old who had recovered from COVID-19. What was sequenced was PBMCs or T cells enriched from blood (not recorded which). CDR3 loop: CASSLSGTVAGYTF. The DNA for the CDR3 is TGTGCCAGCAGCTTATCCGGGACAGTCGCTGGCTACACCTTC.